What follows are 3 T cell receptor beta chains derived from one specimen sequenced in a study of beta chain features in type 1 diabetes. Study-wide findings and caveats: All four CD4+ subsets of Type 1 diabetes patients contained TCRB CDR3s that were moderately but significantly shorter.

Antigens for these TCRs are unknown. The whole isolated RNA underwent reverse transcription, so sequencing captured expressed TCRB transcripts. This table comes from immunoSEQ multiplex PCR, and its TCRdb copy is limited to in-frame clones, with some not included. This table holds 100,000 to 150,000 clones, roughly 10% found once. Sequenced sample: central memory CD4+ T cells from blood. These receptors originate from a man aged 30-40 years with type 1 diabetes.

This clone was picked up a small number of times. This chain links TRBV14 with TRBJ2-3; D is perhaps TRBD1 (6 bases). The CDR3 runs 14 residues. V shed 10 bases and J shed 0 bases, with 14 bases lying between them. CDR1 SGHDN and CDR2 FVKESK come from the germline V gene. The CDR3 spells CAIKGELSTDTQYF. The CDR3 coding sequence is TGTGCCATCAAGGGGGAATTAAGCACAGATACGCAGTATTTT.

The V gene is TRBV5-1, the J gene TRBJ2-2; D perhaps matches TRBD1 (7 bases). This CDR3 has 15 amino acids. CDR1 and CDR2 (germline): SGHRS, YFSETQ. With 3 bases removed from V and 4 bases from J, the gap between germline ends came to 13 bases. CDR3 amino acids: CASSSPEGATGELFF. For the CDR3, the DNA is TGCGCCAGCAGCTCCCCGGAGGGGGCCACCGGGGAGCTGTTTTTT.

This rearrangement joins TRBV2 to TRBJ2-2; TRBD1 aligns across 11 bases. J gave up 4 bases and V 6 bases, and 10 bases lay outside the gene matches. The CDR3 has 17 amino acids. CDR1 and CDR2 from the germline V gene are SNHLY and FYNNEI. CDR3 sequence: CASRRRTGGSATGELFF. The CDR3 bases are TGTGCCAGCAGGAGACGGACAGGGGGCAGTGCCACCGGGGAGCTGTTTTTT.